The sequence of this T cell receptor (beta chain) was determined in a study of blood T cell repertoires in COVID-19. On the study more broadly: Whether acute or convalescent, the COVID-19 samples came from the United States, Italy and Spain. T cells, B-cell-depleted T cells, or PBMCs provided the cDNA or gDNA that served as material.

The V gene's germline CDR1 is LGHDT and CDR2 YNNKEL (reference sequence). Trimming removed 3 bases from V and 2 bases from J, with 5 bases in between. The CDR3 sequence is 12 residues long. Original methodology: Quantification of nucleated cells was approximated via reference gene primer amplification. Clones were read by immunoSEQ multiplex PCR, and TCRdb kept only the in-frame ones, dropping some. That table furnishes V, J and clone size, whereas the DNA furnished D and trimming. This sample has under 55,000 clones; about 80% occur once, and the top ten carry roughly 25%. The source is a man aged 70 or older with acute or convalescent COVID-19. Material: peripheral blood. The chain combines TRBV3-1 (or the pseudogene TRBV3-2) with TRBJ2-7; the D is unclear. CDR3 nucleotide sequence: TGTGCCAGCAGCCACGACACCTACGAGCAGTACTTC. It is translated as CASSHDTYEQYF.